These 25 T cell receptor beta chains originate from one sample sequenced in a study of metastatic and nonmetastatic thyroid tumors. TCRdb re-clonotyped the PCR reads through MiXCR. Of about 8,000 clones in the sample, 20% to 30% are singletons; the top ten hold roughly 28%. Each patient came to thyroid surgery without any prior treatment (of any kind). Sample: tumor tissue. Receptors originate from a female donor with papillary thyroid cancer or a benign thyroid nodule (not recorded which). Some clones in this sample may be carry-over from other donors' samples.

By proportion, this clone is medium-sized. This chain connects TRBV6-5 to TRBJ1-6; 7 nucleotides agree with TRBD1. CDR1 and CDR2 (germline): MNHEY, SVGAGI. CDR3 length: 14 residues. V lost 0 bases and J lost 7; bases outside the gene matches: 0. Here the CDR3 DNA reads TGTGCCAGCAGTTACTCAGGGGGCAATTCACCCCTCCACTTT. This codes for CASSYSGGNSPLHF.

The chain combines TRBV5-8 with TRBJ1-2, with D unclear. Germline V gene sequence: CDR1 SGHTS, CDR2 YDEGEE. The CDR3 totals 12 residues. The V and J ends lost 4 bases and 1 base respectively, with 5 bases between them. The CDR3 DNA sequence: TGTGCCAGCAGCCCTTTTAACTATGGCTACACCTTC. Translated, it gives CASSPFNYGYTF.

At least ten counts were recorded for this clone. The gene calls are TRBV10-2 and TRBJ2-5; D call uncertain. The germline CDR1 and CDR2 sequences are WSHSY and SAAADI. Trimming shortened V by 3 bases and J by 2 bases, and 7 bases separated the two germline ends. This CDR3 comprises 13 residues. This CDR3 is CASSEQLQETQYF. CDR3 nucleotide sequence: TGCGCCAGCAGTGAACAGCTTCAAGAGACCCAGTACTTC.

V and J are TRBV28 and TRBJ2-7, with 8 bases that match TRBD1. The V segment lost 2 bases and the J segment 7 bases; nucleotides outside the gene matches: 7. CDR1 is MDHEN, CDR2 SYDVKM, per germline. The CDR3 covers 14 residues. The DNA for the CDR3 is TGTGCCAGCAGTTTAGCAGACAGGGGTGGAGAGCAGTACTTC. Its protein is CASSLADRGGEQYF.

The CDR3 DNA follows: TGTGCCAGCAGCTCAAATTCGGGTAGCTCCTACAATGAGCAGTTCTTC. Its protein is CASSSNSGSSYNEQFF. This chain links TRBV11-1 with TRBJ2-1; no firm D call. Trimming took 4 bases from V and 0 from J, leaving 13 bases between them. Germline assignment: CDR1 SGHAT and CDR2 FQDESV (reference sequence). The CDR3 has 16 amino acids.

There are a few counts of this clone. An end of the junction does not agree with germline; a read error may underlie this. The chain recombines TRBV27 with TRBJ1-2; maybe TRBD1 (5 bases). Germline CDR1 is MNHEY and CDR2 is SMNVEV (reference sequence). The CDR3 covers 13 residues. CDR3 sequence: CASSRGWARGYTF. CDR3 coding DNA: TGCGCCAGCAGCCGGGGGTGGGCAAGGGGCTACACCTTC.

The CDR3 DNA reads as TGTGCCAGCAGCTCCAACACAGATACGCAGTATTTT. As protein: CASSSNTDTQYF. V usage is TRBV2 and J usage is TRBJ2-3, with no clear D. Per germline, CDR1 SNHLY and CDR2 FYNNEI. The CDR3 contains 12 residues. Deletions cut 6 bases from V and 2 bases from J, with 6 bases between.

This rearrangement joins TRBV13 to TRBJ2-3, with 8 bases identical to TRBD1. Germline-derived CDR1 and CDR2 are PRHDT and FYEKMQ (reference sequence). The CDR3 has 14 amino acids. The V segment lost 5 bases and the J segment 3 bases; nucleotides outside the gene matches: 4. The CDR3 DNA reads TGTGCCAGCAGCGAACGACAGGGGACAGATACGCAGTATTTT. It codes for CASSERQGTDTQYF.

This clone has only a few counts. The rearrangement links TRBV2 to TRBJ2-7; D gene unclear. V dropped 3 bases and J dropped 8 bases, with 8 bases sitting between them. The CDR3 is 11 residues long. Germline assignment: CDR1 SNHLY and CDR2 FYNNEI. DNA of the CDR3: TGTGCCAGCAGTGATAAACAAAAGCAGTACTTC. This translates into CASSDKQKQYF.

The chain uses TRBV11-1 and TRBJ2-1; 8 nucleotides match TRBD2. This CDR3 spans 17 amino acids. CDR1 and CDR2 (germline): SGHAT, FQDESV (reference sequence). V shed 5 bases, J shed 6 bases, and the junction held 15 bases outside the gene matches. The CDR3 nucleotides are TGTGCCAGCAGCCCCAGATCCGGGACTAGGGGGGTCAATGAGCAGTTCTTC. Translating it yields CASSPRSGTRGVNEQFF.

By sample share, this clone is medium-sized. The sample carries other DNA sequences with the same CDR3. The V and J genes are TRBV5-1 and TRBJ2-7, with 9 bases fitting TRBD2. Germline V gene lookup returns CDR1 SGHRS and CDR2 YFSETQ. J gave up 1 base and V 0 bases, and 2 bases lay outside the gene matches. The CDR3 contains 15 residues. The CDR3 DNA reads TGCGCCAGCAGCTTGGGACTAGCGGTTTCCTACGAGCAGTACTTC. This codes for CASSLGLAVSYEQYF. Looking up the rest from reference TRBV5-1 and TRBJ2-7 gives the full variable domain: KAGVTQTPRYLIKTRGQQVTLSCSPISGHRSVSWYQQTPGQGLQFLFEYFSETQRNKGNFPGRFSGRQFSNSRSEMNVSTLELGDSALYLCASSLGLAVSYEQYFGPGTRLTVT.

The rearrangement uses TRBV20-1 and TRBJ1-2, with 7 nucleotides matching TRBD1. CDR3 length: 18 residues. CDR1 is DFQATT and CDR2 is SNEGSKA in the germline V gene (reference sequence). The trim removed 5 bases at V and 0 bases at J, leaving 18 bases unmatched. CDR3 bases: TGCAGTGCTGGAAAGTTGGACAGGACTAGGGTCGCTAACTATGGCTACACCTTC. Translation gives CSAGKLDRTRVANYGYTF.

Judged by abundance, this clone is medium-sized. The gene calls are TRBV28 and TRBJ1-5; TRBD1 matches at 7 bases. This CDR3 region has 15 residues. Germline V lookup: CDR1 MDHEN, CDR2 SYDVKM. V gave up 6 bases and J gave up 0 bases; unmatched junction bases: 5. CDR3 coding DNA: TGTGCCAGCAGGAACAGGGGAAATAGCAATCAGCCCCAGCATTTT. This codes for CASRNRGNSNQPQHF.

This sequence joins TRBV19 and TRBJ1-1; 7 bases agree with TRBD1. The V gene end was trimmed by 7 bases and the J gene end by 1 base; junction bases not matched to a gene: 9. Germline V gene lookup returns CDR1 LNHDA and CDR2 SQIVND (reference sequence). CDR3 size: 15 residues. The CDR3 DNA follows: TGTGCCAGTACCCCGACAGGGTCAGGGAACACTGAAGCTTTCTTT. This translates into CASTPTGSGNTEAFF.

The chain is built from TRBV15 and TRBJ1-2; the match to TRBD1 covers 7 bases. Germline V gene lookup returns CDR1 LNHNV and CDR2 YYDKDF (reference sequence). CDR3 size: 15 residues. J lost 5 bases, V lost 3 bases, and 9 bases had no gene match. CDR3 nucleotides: TGTGCCACCAGCAGTGAAGGGGGCCGTGCATATGGCTACACCTTC. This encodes CATSSEGGRAYGYTF. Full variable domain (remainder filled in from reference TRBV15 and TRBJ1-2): DAMVIQNPRYQVTQFGKPVTLSCSQTLNHNVMYWYQQKSSQAPKLLFHYYDKDFNNEADTPDNFQSRRPNTSFCFLDIRSPGLGDTAMYLCATSSEGGRAYGYTFGSGTRLTVV.

CDR3 in amino acids: CSANGLAGEVDTGELFF. CDR3 DNA: TGCAGTGCCAATGGACTAGCGGGAGAGGTGGACACCGGGGAGCTGTTTTTT. The genes are TRBV20-1 and TRBJ2-2; 13 bases are a match to TRBD2. V dropped 6 bases and J dropped 3; count of bases not matched to a gene: 10. The CDR3 consists of 17 residues. Per the germline V gene, CDR1 is DFQATT and CDR2 is SNEGSKA (reference sequence).

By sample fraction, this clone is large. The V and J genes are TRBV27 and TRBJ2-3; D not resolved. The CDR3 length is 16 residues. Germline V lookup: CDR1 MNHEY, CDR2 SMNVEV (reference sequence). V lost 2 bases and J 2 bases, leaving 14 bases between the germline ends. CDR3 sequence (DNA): TGTGCCAGCAGTTTAAGTGAGCGACTGTTCACAGATACGCAGTATTTT. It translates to CASSLSERLFTDTQYF.

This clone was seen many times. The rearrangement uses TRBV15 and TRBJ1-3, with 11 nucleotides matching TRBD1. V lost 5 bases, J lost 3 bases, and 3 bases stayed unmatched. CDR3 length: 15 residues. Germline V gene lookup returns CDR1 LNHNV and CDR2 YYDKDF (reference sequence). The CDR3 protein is CATSAGTGGGNTIYF. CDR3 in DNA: TGTGCCACCAGCGCCGGGACAGGGGGTGGAAACACCATATATTTT.

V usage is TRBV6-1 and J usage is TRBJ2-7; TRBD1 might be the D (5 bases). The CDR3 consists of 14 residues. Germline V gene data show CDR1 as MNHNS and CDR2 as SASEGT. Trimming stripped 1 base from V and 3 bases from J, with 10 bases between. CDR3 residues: CASSEEPGIYEQYF. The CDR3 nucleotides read TGTGCCAGCAGTGAAGAACCAGGGATCTACGAGCAGTACTTC.

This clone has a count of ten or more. The CDR3 is CSADPDRGHYGYTF. CDR3 DNA sequence: TGCAGCGCTGACCCGGACAGGGGCCACTATGGCTACACCTTC. The chain joins TRBV29-1 to TRBJ1-2; 9 bases align to TRBD1. The germline CDR1 and CDR2 sequences are SQVTM and ANQGSEA. The V and J ends lost 7 bases and 3 bases, in that order; junction bases with no gene match: 9. This CDR3 is built from 14 residues.

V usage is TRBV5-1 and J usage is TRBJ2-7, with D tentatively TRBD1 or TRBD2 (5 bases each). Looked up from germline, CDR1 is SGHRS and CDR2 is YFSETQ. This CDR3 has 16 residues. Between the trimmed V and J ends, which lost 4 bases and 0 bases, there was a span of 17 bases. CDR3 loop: CASSPSGRLSSYEQYF. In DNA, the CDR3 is TGCGCCAGCAGCCCCTCGGGACGCCTAAGCTCCTACGAGCAGTACTTC.

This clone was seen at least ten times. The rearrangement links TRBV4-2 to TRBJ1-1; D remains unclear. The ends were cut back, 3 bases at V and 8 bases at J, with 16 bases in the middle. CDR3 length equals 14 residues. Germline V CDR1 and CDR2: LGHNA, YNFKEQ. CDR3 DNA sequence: TGTGCCAGCAGCCACCTAGGAGAAGGAGTGGAAGCTTTCTTT. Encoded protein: CASSHLGEGVEAFF.

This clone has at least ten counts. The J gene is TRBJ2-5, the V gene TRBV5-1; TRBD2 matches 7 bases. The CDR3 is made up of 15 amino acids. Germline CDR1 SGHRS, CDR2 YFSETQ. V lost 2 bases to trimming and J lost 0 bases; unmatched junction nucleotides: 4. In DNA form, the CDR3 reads TGCGCCAGCAGCTTTCCTAGCGGACACCAAGAGACCCAGTACTTC. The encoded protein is CASSFPSGHQETQYF.

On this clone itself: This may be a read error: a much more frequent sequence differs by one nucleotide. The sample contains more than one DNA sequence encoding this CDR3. In DNA, the CDR3 is TGTGCCAGCAGCTCCGGGTGGCTGAGCACAGATACACAGTATTTT. This translates into CASSSGWLSTDTQYF. The V call is TRBV5-8, the J call TRBJ2-3; D uncertain. The germline V gene encodes CDR1 SGHTS and CDR2 YDEGEE. The CDR3 runs to 15 residues.

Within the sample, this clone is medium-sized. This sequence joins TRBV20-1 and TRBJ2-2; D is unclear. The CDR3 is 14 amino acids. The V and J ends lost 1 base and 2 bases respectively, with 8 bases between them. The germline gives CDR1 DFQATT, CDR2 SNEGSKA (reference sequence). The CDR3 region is CSARGVSNTGELFF. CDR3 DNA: TGCAGTGCTAGAGGTGTGAGTAACACCGGGGAGCTGTTTTTT.